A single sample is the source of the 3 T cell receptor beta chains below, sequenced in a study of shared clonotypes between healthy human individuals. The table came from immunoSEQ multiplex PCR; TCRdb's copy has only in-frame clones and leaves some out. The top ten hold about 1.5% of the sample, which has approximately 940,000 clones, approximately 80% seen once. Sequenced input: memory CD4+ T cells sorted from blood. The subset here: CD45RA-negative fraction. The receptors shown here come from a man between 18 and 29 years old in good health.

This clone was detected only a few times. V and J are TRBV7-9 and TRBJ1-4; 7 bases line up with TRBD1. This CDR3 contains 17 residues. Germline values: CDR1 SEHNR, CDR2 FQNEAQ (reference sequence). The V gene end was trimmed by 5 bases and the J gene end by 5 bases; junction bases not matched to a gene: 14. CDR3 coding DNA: TGTGCCAGCAGCACCAGGGGGAGATTGGACGGGAATGAAAAACTGTTTTTT. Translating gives CASSTRGRLDGNEKLFF.

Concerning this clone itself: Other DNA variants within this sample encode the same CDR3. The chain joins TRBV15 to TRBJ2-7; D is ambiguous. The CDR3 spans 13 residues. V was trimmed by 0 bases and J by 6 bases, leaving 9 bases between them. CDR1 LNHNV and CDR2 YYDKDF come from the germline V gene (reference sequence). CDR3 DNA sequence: TGTGCCACCAGCAGAGATCAAGGGTCCGAGCAGTACTTC. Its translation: CATSRDQGSEQYF.

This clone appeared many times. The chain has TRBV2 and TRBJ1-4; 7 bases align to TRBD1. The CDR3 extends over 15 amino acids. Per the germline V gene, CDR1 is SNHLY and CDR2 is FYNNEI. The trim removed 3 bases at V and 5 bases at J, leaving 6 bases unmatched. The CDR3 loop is CASSESTGKNEKLFF. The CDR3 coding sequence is TGTGCCAGCAGTGAGTCGACAGGGAAGAATGAAAAACTGTTTTTT.